Listed here are 28 T cell receptor beta chains from one sample, sequenced in a study of blood T cell repertoires in COVID-19. Method: immunoSEQ multiplex PCR; TCRdb's copy keeps in-frame clones and lacks some. The sample comprises around 200,000 clones, just under 90% of which are singletons, and approximately 0.88% rests with the top ten. Sequenced material: peripheral blood. These receptors were obtained from a woman in her late teens or twenties who had recovered from COVID-19.

This rearrangement joins TRBV5-1 to TRBJ1-2, with a weak D call TRBD1 (6 bases). The V and J ends lost 0 bases and 5 bases respectively, with 11 bases between them. Germline-derived CDR1 and CDR2 are SGHRS and YFSETQ. The CDR3 has 14 residues. CDR3 sequence reads: CASSLAGDVYGYTF. CDR3 coding DNA: TGCGCCAGCAGCTTGGCAGGGGATGTTTATGGCTACACCTTC.

J is TRBJ1-2 and V is TRBV7-9; 12 bases fit TRBD1. Trimming at V came to 3 bases and at J to 6 bases, leaving 5 bases not matched to a gene. From germline, CDR1 is SEHNR and CDR2 FQNEAQ (reference sequence). This CDR3 has 15 residues. The CDR3 DNA is TGTGCCAGCAGCTTGGGGACAGGGGGCTTTGATGGCTACACCTTC. Translation gives CASSLGTGGFDGYTF.

The chain uses TRBV30 and TRBJ1-4, with TRBD1 matching 8 bases. V was clipped by 0 bases and J by 8 bases; unmatched bases: 5. The CDR3 consists of 14 residues. Germline CDR1 reads GTSNPN; CDR2 reads SVGIG (reference sequence). CDR3 region: CAWSVWSGGEKLFF. The DNA of the CDR3 is TGTGCCTGGAGTGTCTGGTCAGGGGGCGAAAAACTGTTTTTT.

The CDR3 is CASSLMASGSNEQFF. As DNA, the CDR3 is TGCGCCAGCAGCTTGATGGCTAGCGGGAGCAATGAGCAGTTCTTC. The chain carries TRBV5-1 and TRBJ2-1; the match to TRBD2 covers 10 bases. CDR3 length: 15 amino acids. Germline trimming cut 1 base from V and 6 bases from J; bases unmatched to any gene: 4. Germline lookup yields CDR1 SGHRS and CDR2 YFSETQ.

The V and J genes are TRBV6-1 and TRBJ2-1; D perhaps matches TRBD2 (5 bases). Trimming removed 2 bases at V and 4 bases at J, with 27 bases between. The CDR3 extends over 20 amino acids. Germline loops: CDR1 MNHNS, CDR2 SASEGT. CDR3 nucleotide sequence: TGTGCCAGCAGTGAAAGCGTACTAGTAATTCTCAGCTTTATGTACAATGAGCAGTTCTTC. Its translation: CASSESVLVILSFMYNEQFF.

The chain couples TRBV27 to TRBJ2-1; D perhaps matches TRBD1 (6 bases). Between the trimmed V and J ends, which lost 3 bases and 5 bases, there was a span of 14 bases. The CDR3 consists of 15 residues. Germline lookup yields CDR1 MNHEY and CDR2 SMNVEV (reference sequence). This CDR3 is CASSFRQGLDNEQFF. CDR3 DNA sequence: TGTGCCAGCAGTTTTCGGCAGGGGCTAGACAATGAGCAGTTCTTC.

J is TRBJ2-7 and V is TRBV9; D is possibly TRBD2 (5 bases). This CDR3 spans 14 amino acids. Germline values: CDR1 SGDLS, CDR2 YYNGEE. Trimming shortened V by 7 bases and J by 0 bases, and 14 bases separated the two germline ends. The CDR3 DNA sequence: TGTGCCAGCTCGGGGTTATATAACTCCTACGAGCAGTACTTC. Protein product: CASSGLYNSYEQYF.

The chain carries TRBV7-2 and TRBJ2-2; 7 bases map to TRBD1. The V and J ends lost 7 bases and 4 bases, in that order; junction bases with no gene match: 9. This CDR3 contains 15 residues. From germline, CDR1 is SGHTA and CDR2 FQGNSA. CDR3 residues: CASTADRAGTGELFF. As DNA, the CDR3 is TGTGCCAGCACAGCCGACAGGGCGGGCACCGGGGAGCTGTTTTTT. Drawing the rest from reference TRBV7-2 and TRBJ2-2, the complete variable domain is GAGVSQSPSNKVTEKGKDVELRCDPISGHTALYWYRQSLGQGLEFLIYFQGNSAPDKSGLPSDRFSAERTGGSVSTLTIQRTQQEDSAVYLCASTADRAGTGELFFGEGSRLTVL.

The V gene is TRBV6-4, the J gene TRBJ1-1; tentative D call: TRBD1 (6 bases). CDR1 is MRHNA and CDR2 is SNTAGT in the germline V gene. The CDR3 has 13 amino acids. Trimming stripped 6 bases from V and 6 bases from J, with 14 bases between. Written as DNA, the CDR3 is TGTGCCAGCAGCGCCAAGGGGGGGTCTGAAGCTTTCTTT. It yields the protein CASSAKGGSEAFF.

The chain recombines TRBV9 with TRBJ2-1, with 10 bases lining up with TRBD1. CDR3 size: 15 residues. Unmatched junction bases numbered 2, after V lost 0 bases and J lost 5 bases. Germline V gene lookup returns CDR1 SGDLS and CDR2 YYNGEE. The CDR3, as DNA: TGTGCCAGCAGCGTAGCAGGGACAGGGGACAATGAGCAGTTCTTC. Amino acid sequence: CASSVAGTGDNEQFF. Full variable domain (missing parts from reference TRBV9 and TRBJ2-1): DSGVTQTPKHLITATGQRVTLRCSPRSGDLSVYWYQQSLDQGLQFLIQYYNGEERAKGNILERFSAQQFPDLHSELNLSSLELGDSALYFCASSVAGTGDNEQFFGPGTRLTVL.

The chain joins TRBV7-8 to TRBJ2-3; D may be TRBD2 (6 bases). The CDR3 spans 15 residues. Germline CDR1 and CDR2: SGHVS and FQNEAQ. With 0 bases removed from V and 5 bases from J, the gap between germline ends came to 12 bases. In nucleotides, the CDR3 is TGTGCCAGCAGCTTAGCGGACCGGGGGAGAGATACGCAGTATTTT. Translating gives CASSLADRGRDTQYF.

The chain couples TRBV14 to TRBJ2-2; 14 nucleotides align to TRBD2. Trimming removed 3 bases from V and 6 bases from J; junction bases left unmatched: 9. CDR3 length: 18 amino acids. Germline-derived CDR1 and CDR2 are SGHDN and FVKESK. CDR3 in amino acids: CASSQGLAGVGAPGELFF. DNA for the CDR3: TGTGCCAGCAGCCAGGGACTAGCGGGAGTCGGAGCGCCCGGGGAGCTGTTTTTT.

This clone occurred once. The chain carries TRBV5-4 and TRBJ2-3; 7 positions agree with TRBD2. The ends lost 0 bases at V and 8 bases at J; junction bases unmatched: 3. The germline CDR1 and CDR2 sequences are SGHNT and YYREEE (reference sequence). CDR3 length: 13 residues. The chain's CDR3 is CASSLGPGGTQYF. CDR3 DNA sequence: TGTGCCAGCAGCTTGGGGCCGGGGGGTACGCAGTATTTT.

This clone is a singleton in its sample. The DNA for the CDR3 is TGTGCCAGCAGCGTCCCACGGCTGGAGGGGGCAAACAATGAGCAGTTCTTC. Translating gives CASSVPRLEGANNEQFF. This chain connects TRBV9 to TRBJ2-1; TRBD1 is a possible D gene (7 bases). Per germline, CDR1 SGDLS and CDR2 YYNGEE. The CDR3 extends over 17 amino acids. The V gene lost 2 bases and the J gene lost 5 bases, with 20 bases spanning the gap. Supplemented by reference TRBV9 and TRBJ2-1, the full variable domain reads DSGVTQTPKHLITATGQRVTLRCSPRSGDLSVYWYQQSLDQGLQFLIQYYNGEERAKGNILERFSAQQFPDLHSELNLSSLELGDSALYFCASSVPRLEGANNEQFFGPGTRLTVL.

This clone showed up just once. The rearrangement links TRBV11-2 to TRBJ1-2; 7 bases map to TRBD1. V dropped 2 bases and J dropped 3; count of bases not matched to a gene: 3. This CDR3 region has 14 residues. Germline V gene lookup returns CDR1 SGHAT and CDR2 FQNNGV. The DNA for the CDR3 is TGTGCCAGCAGCTTAAGGGACAGTTACTATGGCTACACCTTC. As protein: CASSLRDSYYGYTF. Complete variable domain (other parts from reference TRBV11-2 and TRBJ1-2): EAGVAQSPRYKIIEKRQSVAFWCNPISGHATLYWYQQILGQGPKLLIQFQNNGVVDDSQLPKDRFSAERLKGVDSTLKIQPAKLEDSAVYLCASSLRDSYYGYTFGSGTRLTVV.

The rearrangement joins TRBV28 to TRBJ1-2; 7 bases fit TRBD1. Trimming removed 7 bases from V and 3 bases from J; junction bases left unmatched: 2. Germline CDR1 MDHEN, CDR2 SYDVKM. This CDR3 is 12 amino acids long. The CDR3 is CASTGQYYGYTF. The CDR3 nucleotides read TGTGCCAGCACGGGACAGTACTATGGCTACACCTTC.

The chain joins TRBV12-5 to TRBJ1-2; 9 nucleotides match TRBD1. In germline, CDR1 is LGHNT, CDR2 FRNRAP. The length of the CDR3 is 16 residues. V lost 5 bases and J lost 8; bases outside the gene matches: 15. The CDR3 reads CASGPLPGTGYRGYTF. The CDR3 bases are TGTGCTAGTGGTCCGCTCCCCGGGACAGGGTATCGGGGCTACACCTTC. Together with reference TRBV12-5 and TRBJ1-2, the CDR3 gives the full variable domain: DARVTQTPRHKVTEMGQEVTMRCQPILGHNTVFWYRQTMMQGLELLAYFRNRAPLDDSGMPKDRFSAEMPDATLATLKIQPSEPRDSAVYFCASGPLPGTGYRGYTFGSGTRLTVV.

This clone was picked up a small number of times. This sequence joins TRBV4-1 and TRBJ1-2; D unclear. Germline loops: CDR1 MGHRA, CDR2 YSYEKL. The ends were cut back, 1 base at V and 6 bases at J, with 15 bases in the middle. This CDR3 comprises 15 residues. As DNA, the CDR3 is TGCGCCAGCAGCCAAGTCAGAGGGTTTCGTGATGGCTACACCTTC. This gives the protein CASSQVRGFRDGYTF.

The chain carries TRBV6-2 or TRBV6-3 and TRBJ2-4; a weak D match, TRBD1 (6 bases). This CDR3 is built from 17 residues. The V gene lost 2 bases and the J gene lost 0 bases, with 14 bases spanning the gap. Germline CDR1 reads MNHEY; CDR2 reads SVGEGT. The CDR3 loop reads CASSYDQGRVAKNIQYF. The CDR3 bases are TGTGCCAGCAGTTACGACCAGGGGCGGGTAGCCAAAAACATTCAGTACTTC.

The sample holds one count of this clone. The V gene is TRBV7-8, the J gene TRBJ2-3; 8 positions match TRBD2. With 1 base clipped from V and 1 base from J, the junction kept 10 bases outside the gene matches. The CDR3 is 18 amino acids. The germline V gene has CDR1 SGHVS and CDR2 FQNEAQ. This CDR3 reads CASSLGVGSTSGTDTQYF. In DNA form, the CDR3 reads TGTGCCAGCAGCTTAGGGGTAGGGTCGACTAGCGGCACAGATACGCAGTATTTT.

This chain connects TRBV1 to TRBJ1-5; the tabulated D call, TRBD1, remains unverified against the DNA. TRBV1 is flagged as a pseudogene. This CDR3 is 20 amino acids long. The CDR3 loop reads CTSSQEISRDSIEFSQPQHF. In DNA, the CDR3 is TGCACCAGCAGCCAAGAAATCTCTCGGGACAGTATTGAATTTAGTCAGCCCCAGCATTTT.

CDR3 DNA: TGTGCCAGTACTAGCGCAGATACGCAGTATTTT. Translating it yields CASTSADTQYF. This chain joins TRBV19 and TRBJ2-3; D is perhaps TRBD2 (6 bases). Germline assignment: CDR1 LNHDA and CDR2 SQIVND (reference sequence). The CDR3 consists of 11 residues. The V gene lost 7 bases and the J gene lost 4 bases, with 6 bases spanning the gap.

The genes are TRBV6-5 and TRBJ2-7; possible D gene TRBD1, 7 bases. V was cut by 6 bases and J by 3 bases, with 12 bases left in between. CDR1 and CDR2 (germline): MNHEY, SVGAGI. The length of the CDR3 is 13 residues. CDR3 nucleotide sequence: TGTGCCAGCAGAGCAGGGGGGCACTACGAGCAGTACTTC. It yields the protein CASRAGGHYEQYF.

The rearrangement joins TRBV27 to TRBJ1-4; a possible D gene is TRBD1 (5 bases). The CDR3 is 15 residues long. CDR1 and CDR2 (germline): MNHEY, SMNVEV (reference sequence). V lost 4 bases to trimming and J lost 0 bases, with 9 bases between them. The CDR3 DNA reads TGTGCCAGCAGTTCCAGACAGCCAACTAATGAAAAACTGTTTTTT. Its translation: CASSSRQPTNEKLFF.

This clone has a single count. V usage is TRBV4-3 and J usage is TRBJ2-2, with D tentatively TRBD2 (5 bases). V shed 0 bases and J shed 5 bases, with 13 bases lying between them. The CDR3 spans 16 residues. Germline V CDR1 and CDR2: LGHNA, YSLEER. As DNA, the CDR3 is TGCGCCAGCAGCCAAGATCTGGAGGTCGTTACCGGGGAGCTGTTTTTT. Residues: CASSQDLEVVTGELFF.

V is TRBV19 and J is TRBJ1-1, with TRBD1 as a possible D gene (5 bases). Germline values: CDR1 LNHDA, CDR2 SQIVND (reference sequence). CDR3 size: 13 residues. Trimming stripped 4 bases from V and 4 bases from J, with 10 bases between. The CDR3 loop is CASSNRGFTEAFF. The CDR3 DNA reads as TGTGCCAGTAGTAATCGGGGGTTCACTGAAGCTTTCTTT.

The V call is TRBV6-5, the J call TRBJ2-5, with TRBD1 matching over 10 bases. The germline V gene encodes CDR1 MNHEY and CDR2 SVGAGI. The CDR3 runs 14 residues. The J segment lost 5 bases and the V segment lost 6 bases, leaving 6 bases of the junction unmatched. The chain's CDR3 is CASRSTGGQETQYF. The CDR3, as DNA: TGTGCCAGCAGGTCGACAGGGGGCCAGGAGACCCAGTACTTC.

The chain combines TRBV11-2 with TRBJ2-2; tentatively, D is TRBD1 (5 bases). The V and J ends lost 5 bases and 4 bases respectively, with 17 bases between them. Germline V lookup: CDR1 SGHAT, CDR2 FQNNGV. The length of the CDR3 is 16 residues. CDR3 DNA sequence: TGTGCCAGCAGCCCCCCGCGCGGACAAATCACCGGGGAGCTGTTTTTT. Translating it yields CASSPPRGQITGELFF.